Sequencing of this T cell receptor beta chain was carried out in a study of T cells after yellow fever vaccination. Across the whole study: Where fractions had low cell numbers, libraries were prepared from them with the SMART-Seq v4 Ultra Low Input RNA kit. Study-wide findings and caveats: Most primary-vaccination clones recurred post-booster (approximately 96% CD4, about 87% CD8). A weaker secondary response peaked on day 5, the primary on day 15.

In its sample, this clonotype was seen a few times. Its specificity is unknown. Production of TCR cDNA was by 5'RACE template switching, which also added a universal primer site and UMIs. TCRdb analysed the 5' RACE reads with MiXCR anew, one entry per CDR3 protein. The sample records around 360,000 distinct CDR3 sequences, 11% being singletons. Sequences were derived from PBMCs, sampled on the day of the first yellow fever vaccination. The clonotype comes from a young man who received the YFV17D yellow fever vaccine.

The CDR3 nucleotides read TGTGCCAGCAGGCGTACAGGGGGCTCAGATACGCAGTATTTT. Translated, it gives CASRRTGGSDTQYF. The chain has TRBV7-9 and TRBJ2-3; 9 positions agree with TRBD1. Trimming took 6 bases from V and 4 from J; bases not matched to a gene: 5. CDR3 size: 14 residues. Germline CDR1 reads SEHNR; CDR2 reads FQNEAQ (reference sequence).